Each of the 2 T cell receptor beta chains below was sequenced from the same sample in a study of cytomegalovirus exposure and HLA in healthy donors. With 60 Vbeta and 13 Jbeta primers, the PCR was carried out. Sequencing used immunoSEQ multiplex PCR; TCRdb keeps in-frame clones, though not all of them. The repertoire includes 150,000 or so clones, 70% to 80% of them detected once, and 9.5% to 15% sits in the top ten. The specimen sequenced was PBMCs. The receptor set was obtained from a young man in good health and CMV-seropositive.

This sequence joins TRBV11-2 and TRBJ2-7, with a possible D match to TRBD2 (5 bases). The CDR3 spans 14 residues. Trimming took 2 bases from V and 0 from J, leaving 8 bases between them. Germline loops: CDR1 SGHAT, CDR2 FQNNGV. The CDR3 DNA reads as TGTGCCAGCAGCTTAACTAGTCGCTCCTACGAGCAGTACTTC. Protein product: CASSLTSRSYEQYF. The complete variable domain, with remaining parts taken from reference TRBV11-2 and TRBJ2-7, reads EAGVAQSPRYKIIEKRQSVAFWCNPISGHATLYWYQQILGQGPKLLIQFQNNGVVDDSQLPKDRFSAERLKGVDSTLKIQPAKLEDSAVYLCASSLTSRSYEQYFGPGTRLTVT.

This chain joins TRBV11-1 and TRBJ2-1; 10 nucleotides line up with TRBD2. Germline trimming cut 1 base from V and 0 bases from J; bases unmatched to any gene: 3. Germline V gene data show CDR1 as SGHAT and CDR2 as FQDESV (reference sequence). This CDR3 is built from 17 residues. As DNA, the CDR3 is TGTGCCAGCAGCTTAGGGTCTAGCGGGAGCTCCTACAATGAGCAGTTCTTC. This codes for CASSLGSSGSSYNEQFF.